A few counts support the clone carrying this T cell receptor beta chain. Its antigen is not identified. CDR3 size: 16 residues. Looked up from germline, CDR1 is SGHAT and CDR2 is FQDESV (reference sequence). The V segment lost 2 bases and the J segment 4 bases; nucleotides outside the gene matches: 10. A second PCR of roughly 7 to 11 cycles used a sample-barcoded 5' primer and a J-beta primer mix. TCRdb reprocessed the 5' RACE reads via MiXCR and lists one record per CDR3 protein. This table holds under 800,000 distinct CDR3 sequences, roughly two fifths found once. The data were obtained in a study of blood T cells in healthy people across ages. Whole-study context: Capturing about one barcoded beta molecule per two T cells was achieved by template switching.

Study outcomes and limitations: A roughly linear age-dependent decrease characterized TCR beta diversity per million T cells.

The chain links TRBV11-1 to TRBJ2-5, with TRBD1 identical over 7 bases. Material for sequencing was blood. This TCR was recovered from a woman aged 55-75 years in good health. CDR3 sequence: CASSLRPTGLGETQYF. The CDR3 DNA reads TGTGCCAGCAGCTTACGCCCGACAGGGTTGGGAGAGACCCAGTACTTC. Full variable domain (missing parts from reference TRBV11-1 and TRBJ2-5): EAEVAQSPRYKITEKSQAVAFWCDPISGHATLYWYRQILGQGPELLVQFQDESVVDDSQLPKDRFSAERLKGVDSTLKIQPAELGDSAMYLCASSLRPTGLGETQYFGPGTRLLVL.